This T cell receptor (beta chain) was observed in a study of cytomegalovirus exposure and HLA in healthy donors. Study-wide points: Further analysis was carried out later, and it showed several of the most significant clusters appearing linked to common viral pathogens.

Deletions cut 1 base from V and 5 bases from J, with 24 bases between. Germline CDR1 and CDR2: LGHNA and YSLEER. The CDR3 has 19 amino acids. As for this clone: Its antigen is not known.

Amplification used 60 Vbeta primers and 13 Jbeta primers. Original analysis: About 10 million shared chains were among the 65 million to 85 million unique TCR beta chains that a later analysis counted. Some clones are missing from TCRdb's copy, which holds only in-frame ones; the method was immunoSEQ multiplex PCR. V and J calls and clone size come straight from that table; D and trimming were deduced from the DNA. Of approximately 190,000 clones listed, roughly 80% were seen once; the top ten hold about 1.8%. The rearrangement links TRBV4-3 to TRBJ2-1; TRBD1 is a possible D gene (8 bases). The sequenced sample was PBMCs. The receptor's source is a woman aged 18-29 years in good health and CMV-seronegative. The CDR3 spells CASSQGAGGSREINNEQFF. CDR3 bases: TGCGCCAGCAGCCAAGGGGCAGGGGGCTCGCGGGAGATCAACAATGAGCAGTTCTTC.